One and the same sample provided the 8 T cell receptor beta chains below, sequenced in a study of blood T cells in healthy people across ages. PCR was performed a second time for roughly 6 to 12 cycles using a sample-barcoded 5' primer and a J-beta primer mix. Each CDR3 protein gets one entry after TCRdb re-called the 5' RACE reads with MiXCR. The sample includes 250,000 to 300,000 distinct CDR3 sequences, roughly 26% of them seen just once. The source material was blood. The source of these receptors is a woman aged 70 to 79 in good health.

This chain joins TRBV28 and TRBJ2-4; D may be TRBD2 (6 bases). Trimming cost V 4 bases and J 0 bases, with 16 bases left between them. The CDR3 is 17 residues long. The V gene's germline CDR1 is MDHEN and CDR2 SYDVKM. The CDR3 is CASSSVTWDLAKNIQYF. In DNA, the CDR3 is TGTGCCAGCAGTTCCGTCACATGGGACTTAGCCAAAAACATTCAGTACTTC.

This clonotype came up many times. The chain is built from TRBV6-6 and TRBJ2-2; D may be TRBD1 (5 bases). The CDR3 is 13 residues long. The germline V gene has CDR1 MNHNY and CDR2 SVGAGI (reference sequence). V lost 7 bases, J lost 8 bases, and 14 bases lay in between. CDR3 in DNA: TGTGCCAGCACGAACAGGCCTACTGGGGAGCTGTTTTTT. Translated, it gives CASTNRPTGELFF.

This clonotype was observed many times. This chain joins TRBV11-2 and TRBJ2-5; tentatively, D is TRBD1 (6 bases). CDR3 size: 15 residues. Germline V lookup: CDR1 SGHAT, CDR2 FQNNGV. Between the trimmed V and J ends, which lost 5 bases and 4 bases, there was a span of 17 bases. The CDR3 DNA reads TGTGCCAGCAGCACCACAGGGTACGGGTCAGAGACCCAGTACTTC. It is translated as CASSTTGYGSETQYF.

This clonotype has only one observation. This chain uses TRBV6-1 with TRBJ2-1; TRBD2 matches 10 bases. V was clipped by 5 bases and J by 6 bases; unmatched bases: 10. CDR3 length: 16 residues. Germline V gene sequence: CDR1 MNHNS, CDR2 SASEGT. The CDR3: CASSRASGRGVNEQFF. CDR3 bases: TGTGCCAGCAGTCGGGCTAGCGGGAGAGGGGTCAATGAGCAGTTCTTC.

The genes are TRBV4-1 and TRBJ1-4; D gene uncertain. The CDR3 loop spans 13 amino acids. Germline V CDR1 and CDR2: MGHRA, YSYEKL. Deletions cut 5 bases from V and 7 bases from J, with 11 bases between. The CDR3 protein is CASSVPGSEKLFF. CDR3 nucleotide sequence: TGCGCCAGCAGCGTCCCCGGGTCTGAAAAACTGTTTTTT.

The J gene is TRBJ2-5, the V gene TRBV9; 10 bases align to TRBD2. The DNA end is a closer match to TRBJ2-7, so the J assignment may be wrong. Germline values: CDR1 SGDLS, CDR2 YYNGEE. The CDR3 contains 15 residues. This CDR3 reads CASSGGPGLAIEQYF. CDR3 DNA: TGTGCCAGCAGCGGCGGGCCGGGACTAGCGATCGAGCAGTACTTC.

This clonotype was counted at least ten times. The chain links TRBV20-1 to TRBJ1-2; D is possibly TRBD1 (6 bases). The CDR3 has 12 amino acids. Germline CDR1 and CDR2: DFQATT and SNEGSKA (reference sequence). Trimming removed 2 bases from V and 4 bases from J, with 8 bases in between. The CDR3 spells CSARRGIYGYTF. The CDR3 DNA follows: TGCAGTGCTAGAAGGGGGATCTATGGCTACACCTTC.

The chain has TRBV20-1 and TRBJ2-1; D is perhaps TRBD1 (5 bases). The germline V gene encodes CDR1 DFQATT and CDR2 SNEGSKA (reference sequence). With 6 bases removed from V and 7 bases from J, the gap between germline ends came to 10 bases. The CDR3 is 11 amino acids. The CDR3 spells CSATRVNEQFF. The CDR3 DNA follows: TGCAGTGCCACCAGGGTTAATGAGCAGTTCTTC.